Sequencing of this T cell receptor beta chain was carried out in a study of radiation and T cells in renal cell carcinoma. The data were produced by immunoSEQ multiplex PCR, yet TCRdb's version contains in-frame clones alone and is incomplete. The sample carries 80,000 or so clones, around 89% recorded once. Time point meaning: blood 4 weeks post-SBRT, at nephrectomy. Treatment reported: 15 Gy SBRT to primary tumor, nephrectomy 4 weeks later. Clear cell pathology was present in this patient's renal cell carcinoma. The clonotype originates from a woman in her 70s with renal cell carcinoma. The source was blood, collected from a patient whose treatment included radiotherapy and nephrectomy.

For the CDR3, the DNA is TGCGCCAGCAGCCCGGCAGGACAGGGGGCGGTAGGTGAGCAGTTCTTC. This sequence encodes CASSPAGQGAVGEQFF. This rearrangement joins TRBV5-1 to TRBJ2-1; 11 bases match TRBD1. CDR3 length equals 16 residues. The germline V gene has CDR1 SGHRS and CDR2 YFSETQ. V lost 4 bases, J lost 9 bases, and 12 bases stayed unmatched.